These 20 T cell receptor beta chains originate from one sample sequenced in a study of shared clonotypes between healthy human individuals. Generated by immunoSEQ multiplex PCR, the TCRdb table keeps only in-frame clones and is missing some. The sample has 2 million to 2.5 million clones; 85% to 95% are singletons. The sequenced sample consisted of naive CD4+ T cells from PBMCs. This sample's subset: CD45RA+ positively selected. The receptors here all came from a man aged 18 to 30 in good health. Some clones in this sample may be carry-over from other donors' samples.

The CDR3 is CASSPVAGVLSEQFF. The CDR3 DNA follows: TGTGCCAGCTCACCAGTAGCGGGAGTTTTAAGTGAGCAGTTCTTC. The chain uses TRBV18 and TRBJ2-1, with 9 bases that match TRBD2. The CDR3 has 15 amino acids. CDR1 and CDR2 (germline): KGHSH, LQKENI. Germline trimming cut 2 bases from V and 9 bases from J; bases unmatched to any gene: 8.

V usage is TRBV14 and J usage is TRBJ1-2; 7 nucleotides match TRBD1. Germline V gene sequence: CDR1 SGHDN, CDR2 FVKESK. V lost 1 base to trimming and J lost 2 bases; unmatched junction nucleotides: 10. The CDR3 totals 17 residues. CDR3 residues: CASSQGPGQGVNYGYTF. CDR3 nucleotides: TGTGCCAGCAGCCAAGGCCCTGGGCAGGGGGTGAACTATGGCTACACCTTC.

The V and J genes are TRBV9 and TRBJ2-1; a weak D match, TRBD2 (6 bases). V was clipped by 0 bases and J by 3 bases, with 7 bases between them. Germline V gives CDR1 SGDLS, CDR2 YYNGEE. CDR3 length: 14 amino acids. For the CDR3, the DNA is TGTGCCAGCAGCGTAGGCGGGGACTACAATGAGCAGTTCTTC. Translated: CASSVGGDYNEQFF.

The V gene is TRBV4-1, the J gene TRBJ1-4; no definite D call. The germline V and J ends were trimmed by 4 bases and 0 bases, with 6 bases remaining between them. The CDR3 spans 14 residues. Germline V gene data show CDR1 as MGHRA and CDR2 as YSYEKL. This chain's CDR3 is CASSPAPTNEKLFF. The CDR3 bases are TGCGCCAGCAGCCCGGCCCCAACTAATGAAAAACTGTTTTTT.

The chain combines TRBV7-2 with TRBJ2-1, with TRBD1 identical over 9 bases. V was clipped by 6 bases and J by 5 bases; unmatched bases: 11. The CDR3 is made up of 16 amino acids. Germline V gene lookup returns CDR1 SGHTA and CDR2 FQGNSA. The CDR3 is CASSSYRGQGDNEQFF. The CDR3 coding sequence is TGTGCCAGCAGTTCTTACAGGGGGCAGGGTGACAATGAGCAGTTCTTC.

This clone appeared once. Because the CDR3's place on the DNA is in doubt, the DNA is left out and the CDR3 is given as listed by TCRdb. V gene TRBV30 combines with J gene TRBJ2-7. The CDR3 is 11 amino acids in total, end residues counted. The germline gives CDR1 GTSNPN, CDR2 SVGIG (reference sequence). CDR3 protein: CAWSVGMGTLF.

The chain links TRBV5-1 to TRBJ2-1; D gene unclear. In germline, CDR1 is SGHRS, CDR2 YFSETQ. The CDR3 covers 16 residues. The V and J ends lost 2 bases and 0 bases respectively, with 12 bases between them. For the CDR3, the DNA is TGCGCCAGCAGCTTCCTTCCTTCCTCCTCCTACAATGAGCAGTTCTTC. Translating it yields CASSFLPSSSYNEQFF.

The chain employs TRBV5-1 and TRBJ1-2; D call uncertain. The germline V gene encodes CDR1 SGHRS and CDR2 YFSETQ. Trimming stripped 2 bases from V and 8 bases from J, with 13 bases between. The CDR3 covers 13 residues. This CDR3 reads CASSLRGREGYTF. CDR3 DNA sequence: TGCGCCAGCAGCTTACGAGGTCGGGAGGGCTACACCTTC.

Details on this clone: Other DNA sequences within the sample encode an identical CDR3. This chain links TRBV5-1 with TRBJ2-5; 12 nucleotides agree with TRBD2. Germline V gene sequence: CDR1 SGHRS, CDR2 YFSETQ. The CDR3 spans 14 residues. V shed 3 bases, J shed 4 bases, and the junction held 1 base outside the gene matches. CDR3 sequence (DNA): TGCGCCAGCAGCTGGGGACTAGCGGGAGAGACCCAGTACTTC. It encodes CASSWGLAGETQYF.

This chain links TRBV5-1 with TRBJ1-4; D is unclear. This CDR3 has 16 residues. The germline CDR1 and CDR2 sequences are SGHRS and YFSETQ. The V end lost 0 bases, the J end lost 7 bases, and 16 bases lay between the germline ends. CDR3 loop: CASSLDWGDSGEKLFF. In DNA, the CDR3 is TGCGCCAGCAGCTTGGATTGGGGTGATTCGGGTGAAAAACTGTTTTTT.

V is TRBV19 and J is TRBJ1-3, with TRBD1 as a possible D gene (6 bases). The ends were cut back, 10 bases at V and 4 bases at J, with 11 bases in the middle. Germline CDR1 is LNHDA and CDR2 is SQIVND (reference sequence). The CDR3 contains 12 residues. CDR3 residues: CAIRTAGNTIYF. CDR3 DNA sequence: TGTGCCATCCGGACAGCAGGAAACACCATATATTTT.

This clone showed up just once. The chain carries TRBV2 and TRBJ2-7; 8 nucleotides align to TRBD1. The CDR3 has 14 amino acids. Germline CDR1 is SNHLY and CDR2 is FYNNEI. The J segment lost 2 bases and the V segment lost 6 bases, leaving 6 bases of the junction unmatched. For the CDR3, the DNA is TGTGCCAGCAGCCGACAGGGGCCAACCTACGAGCAGTACTTC. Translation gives CASSRQGPTYEQYF. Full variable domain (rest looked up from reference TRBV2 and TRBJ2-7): EPEVTQTPSHQVTQMGQEVILRCVPISNHLYFYWYRQILGQKVEFLVSFYNNEISEKSEIFDDQFSVERPDGSNFTLKIRSTKLEDSAMYFCASSRQGPTYEQYFGPGTRLTVT.

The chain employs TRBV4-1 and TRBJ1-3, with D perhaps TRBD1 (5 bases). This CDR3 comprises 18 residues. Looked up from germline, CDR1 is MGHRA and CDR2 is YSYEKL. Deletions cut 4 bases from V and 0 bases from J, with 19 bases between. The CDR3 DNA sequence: TGCGCCAGCAGCCTAATGAGGGGTCCCCAGGCCTCTGGAAACACCATATATTTT. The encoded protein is CASSLMRGPQASGNTIYF.

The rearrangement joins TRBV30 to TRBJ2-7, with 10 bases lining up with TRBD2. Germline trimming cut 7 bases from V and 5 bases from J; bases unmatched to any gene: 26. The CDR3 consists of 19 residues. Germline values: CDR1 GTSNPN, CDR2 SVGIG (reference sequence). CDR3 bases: TGTGCCTATACGAAGAATAGGGCTAGCGGGAGTTACTGGTCCAACGAGCAGTACTTC. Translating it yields CAYTKNRASGSYWSNEQYF.

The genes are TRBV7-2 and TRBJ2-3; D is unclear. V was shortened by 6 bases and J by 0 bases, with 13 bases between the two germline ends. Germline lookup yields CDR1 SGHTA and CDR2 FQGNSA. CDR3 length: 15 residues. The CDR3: CASSYGIPSTDTQYF. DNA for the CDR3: TGTGCCAGCAGTTACGGTATACCTAGCACAGATACGCAGTATTTT.

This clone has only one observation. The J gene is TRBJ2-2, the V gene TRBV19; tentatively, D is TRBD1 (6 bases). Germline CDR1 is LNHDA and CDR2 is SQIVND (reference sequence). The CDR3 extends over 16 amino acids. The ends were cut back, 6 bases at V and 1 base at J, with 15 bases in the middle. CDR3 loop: CASRASGALNTGELFF. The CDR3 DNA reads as TGTGCCAGTAGGGCGTCAGGGGCCTTGAACACCGGGGAGCTGTTTTTT.

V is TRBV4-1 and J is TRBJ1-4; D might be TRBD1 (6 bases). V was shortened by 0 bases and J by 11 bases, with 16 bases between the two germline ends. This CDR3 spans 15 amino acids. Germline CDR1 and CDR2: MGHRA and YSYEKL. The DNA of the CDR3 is TGCGCCAGCAGCCAAGACGTACAGGGTAGGGGTAAACTGTTTTTT. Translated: CASSQDVQGRGKLFF.

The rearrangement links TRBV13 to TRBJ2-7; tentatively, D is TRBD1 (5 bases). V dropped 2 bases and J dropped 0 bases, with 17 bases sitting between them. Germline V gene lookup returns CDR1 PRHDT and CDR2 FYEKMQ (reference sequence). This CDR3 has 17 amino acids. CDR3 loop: CASSLYSRLGASYEQYF. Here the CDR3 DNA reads TGTGCCAGCAGCTTATATTCGCGGTTAGGGGCCTCCTACGAGCAGTACTTC.

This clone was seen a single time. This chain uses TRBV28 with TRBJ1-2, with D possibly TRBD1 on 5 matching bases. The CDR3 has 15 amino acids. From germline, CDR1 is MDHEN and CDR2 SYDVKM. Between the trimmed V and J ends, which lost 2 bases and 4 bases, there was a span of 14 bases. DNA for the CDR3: TGTGCCAGCAGTTTAGGGGGGGGGACCACCTATGGCTACACCTTC. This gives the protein CASSLGGGTTYGYTF.

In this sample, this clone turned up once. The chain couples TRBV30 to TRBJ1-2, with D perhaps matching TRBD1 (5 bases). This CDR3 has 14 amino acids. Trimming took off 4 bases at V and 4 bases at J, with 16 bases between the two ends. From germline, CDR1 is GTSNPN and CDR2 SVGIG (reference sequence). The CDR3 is CAWNTGEVAYGYTF. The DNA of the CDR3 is TGTGCCTGGAACACGGGGGAGGTAGCCTATGGCTACACCTTC.